These T cell receptor beta chains were read from a single sample in a study of cytomegalovirus exposure and HLA in healthy donors. Using immunoSEQ multiplex PCR, the repertoire was profiled, and TCRdb retains in-frame clones only, with some absent. Of approximately 170,000 clones in the sample, roughly 83% were seen once. Specimen: PBMCs. These receptors were taken from a boy aged 2-9 years in good health and CMV-seronegative. The CDR3 runs from the conserved cysteine through the conserved F or W. A D gene is named only where the DNA matches it firmly. Expanded clones get a size class; other rows say once, few or many, or leave the size out.

. | . | TRBJ1-1 | TRBV5-1 | TGCGCCAGCAGCTTGGGCGGGGTAAACACTGAAGCTTTCTTT | CASSLGGVNTEAFF
. | . | TRBJ2-2 | TRBV11-3 | TGTGCCAGCGGCAAAGGGGGGGAGGCCACCGGGGAGCTGTTTTTT | CASGKGGEATGELFF
. | . | TRBJ1-1 | TRBV18 | TGTGCCAGCTCACGAGAGACAGGCACGAACACTGAAGCTTTCTTT | CASSRETGTNTEAFF
TRBD1 | . | TRBJ2-5 | TRBV19 | TGTGCCAGTAGTAACCACAGGGGCCAAGAGACCCAGTACTTC | CASSNHRGQETQYF
TRBD2 | . | TRBJ2-1 | TRBV9 | TGTGCCAGCAGCGTAACAGATGGAAGCGGGAAGGGTGAGCAGTTCTTC | CASSVTDGSGKGEQFF
. | . | TRBJ1-1 | TRBV6-1 | TGTGCCAGCCGCCTGGGGGGGCTCACTGAAGCTTTCTTT | CASRLGGLTEAFF
TRBD1 | . | TRBJ2-7 | TRBV7-2 | TGTGCCAGCAGCTTAGACTCTGAGACAGGGCTCTACGAGCAGTACTTC | CASSLDSETGLYEQYF
TRBD1 | . | TRBJ1-2 | TRBV5-6 | TGTGCCAGCAGCCCCACAGGGGTTCGCGGCTACACCTTC | CASSPTGVRGYTF
TRBD2 | . | TRBJ2-3 | TRBV5-5 | TGTGCCAGCAGCCGCACAGCGGGGGGTGCAGATACGCAGTATTTT | CASSRTAGGADTQYF
. | . | TRBJ2-5 | TRBV27 | TGTGCCAGCAGTCCCCTCGGGTTGAGTAGTGTTCGGGGGACCCAGTACTTC | CASSPLGLSSVRGTQYF
. | . | TRBJ2-3 | TRBV9 | TGTGCCAGCATGGGCAGCACAGATACGCAGTATTTT | CASMGSTDTQYF
. | once | TRBJ2-1 | TRBV2 | TGTGCCAGCAGTGTGAGACAGGTCCACAATGAGCAGTTCTTC | CASSVRQVHNEQFF
TRBD1 | . | TRBJ1-6 | TRBV15 | TGTGCCACCAGCGGACAGGTTCCCGGTGGTTCACCCCTCCACTTT | CATSGQVPGGSPLHF
. | . | TRBJ1-3 | TRBV9 | TGTGCCAGCAGCGTAGGAGACTCTGGAAACACCATATATTTT | CASSVGDSGNTIYF
. | . | TRBJ1-2 | TRBV4-1 | TGCGCCAGCAGCCAAGCCTACGCGCGAGGGCTCTATGGCTACACCTTC | CASSQAYARGLYGYTF
TRBD1 | . | TRBJ1-3 | TRBV7-9 | TGTGCCAGCAGCCTCCGAGGGGGCAACTCTGGAAACACCATATATTTT | CASSLRGGNSGNTIYF
TRBD1 | once | TRBJ2-5 | TRBV4-1 | TGCGCCAGCAGCCAAGAGGGACAGGGAAGCGAGACCCAGTACTTC | CASSQEGQGSETQYF
TRBD1 | . | TRBJ1-2 | TRBV27 | TGTGCCAGCGGGGACAGGGGGGAGGGCTACACCTTC | CASGDRGEGYTF
. | . | TRBJ2-7 | TRBV7-9 | TGTGCCAGCAGCTTATCCGGGAGATCCTACGAGCAGTACTTC | CASSLSGRSYEQYF
TRBD1 | . | TRBJ1-5 | TRBV15 | TGTGCCACCAGCAGAGAGGGACAGCGGTATCAGCCCCAGCATTTT | CATSREGQRYQPQHF
. | few | TRBJ1-2 | TRBV6-1 | TGTGCCAGCAGTGTGCAGACAGCAAACTCCTTAAACTATGGCTACACCTTC | CASSVQTANSLNYGYTF
. | . | TRBJ1-1 | TRBV7-2 | TGTGCCAGCAGCTTAAAATGGGGGCTGGGCACTGAAGCTTTCTTT | CASSLKWGLGTEAFF
. | . | TRBJ2-7 | TRBV11-2 | TGTGCCAGCAGCTTAGATCGAAGACACCCGGAGGGCGAGCAGTACTTC | CASSLDRRHPEGEQYF
. | . | TRBJ1-1 | TRBV6-6 | TGTGCCAGCAGTCCCGGGGAGGGAGGAGAAGCTTTCTTT | CASSPGEGGEAFF
TRBD2 | . | TRBJ2-1 | TRBV5-1 | TGCGCCAGCAAAGCCGAGCGGGGCCCCTACAATGAGCAGTTCTTC | CASKAERGPYNEQFF
. | few | TRBJ2-2 | TRBV11-2 | TGTGCCAGCAGCAATCCCGGACACTCGAACACCGGGGAGCTGTTTTTT | CASSNPGHSNTGELFF
. | few | TRBJ1-5 | TRBV4-2 | TGTGCCAGCAGCCAAGGAACTGGCATGACAGTTAGCAATCAGCCCCAGCATTTT | CASSQGTGMTVSNQPQHF
. | . | TRBJ1-1 | TRBV28 | TGTGCCAGCAGTTATGGGGGGTCCCTAAACACTGAAGCTTTCTTT | CASSYGGSLNTEAFF
TRBD1 | few | TRBJ1-1 | TRBV4-3 | TGCGCCAGCAGCTCCCAGACAGGGGACACTGAAGCTTTCTTT | CASSSQTGDTEAFF
TRBD1 | . | TRBJ2-5 | TRBV7-2 | TGTGCCAGCAGCTCGGGACAGGGCAACCAAGAGACCCAGTACTTC | CASSSGQGNQETQYF
. | . | TRBJ2-7 | TRBV18 | TGTGCCAGCTCACCCGGACAGAGCTCCTACGAGCAGTACTTC | CASSPGQSSYEQYF
. | . | TRBJ1-5 | TRBV4-1 | TGCGCCAGCAGCCAAGAGGGAGGCAATCAGCCCCAGCATTTT | CASSQEGGNQPQHF
. | . | TRBJ2-6 | TRBV7-2 | TGTGCCAGCAGCCGCACTTCGGCTGGGGCCAACGTCCTGACTTTC | CASSRTSAGANVLTF
. | . | TRBJ1-2 | TRBV9 | TGTGCCAGCAGCGTAGAAGGACAGCCAAGGGACTATGGCTACACCTTC | CASSVEGQPRDYGYTF
TRBD2 | . | TRBJ2-4 | TRBV19 | TGTGCCAGCACCCTCACGGGGGGGACCTCCAAAAACATTCAGTACTTC | CASTLTGGTSKNIQYF
. | . | TRBJ1-6 | TRBV5-5 | TGTGCCAGCAGCTTGCTAGTACCCAATTCACCCCTCCACTTT | CASSLLVPNSPLHF
TRBD1 | . | TRBJ1-5 | TRBV12-5 | TGTGCTAGTGGTGCGGGGACAGGGAGGGCTCAGCCCCAGCATTTT | CASGAGTGRAQPQHF
TRBD2 | . | TRBJ2-6 | TRBV27 | TGTGCCAGCGGAACGGGGGGTTTTGGGGCCAACGTCCTGACTTTC | CASGTGGFGANVLTF
TRBD1 | . | TRBJ2-1 | TRBV11-3 | TGTGCCAGCAGCTTGACAGGGGTGGGCAATGAGCAGTTCTTC | CASSLTGVGNEQFF
. | . | TRBJ2-7 | TRBV10-3 | TGTGCCATCAGTGAGGACAGCGAGTACGAGCAGTACTTC | CAISEDSEYEQYF